Following are 10 T cell receptor beta chains from one sample sequenced in a study of radiotherapy plus CTLA-4 blockade in lung cancer. Method: immunoSEQ multiplex PCR; TCRdb's copy keeps in-frame clones and lacks some. Found here are tens of thousands of clones, approximately 79% of them singletons; the top ten hold approximately 8.3%. The starting material was peripheral blood, obtained from a patient treated with radiotherapy plus ipilimumab. These receptor sequences come from a human donor with non-small cell lung cancer who had stable disease on radiotherapy plus ipilimumab.

The genes are TRBV29-1 and TRBJ2-3, with 9 positions matching TRBD2. The germline CDR1 and CDR2 sequences are SQVTM and ANQGSEA. V shed 8 bases, J shed 2 bases, and the junction held 8 bases outside the gene matches. The CDR3 has 14 amino acids. CDR3 DNA: TGCAGCTCGAGACTAGCGGAGGCCACAGATACGCAGTATTTT. This codes for CSSRLAEATDTQYF.

This chain connects TRBV4-1 to TRBJ1-4; TRBD1 matches 8 bases. V lost 4 bases, J lost 3 bases, and 7 bases stayed unmatched. This CDR3 is 16 amino acids long. Per germline, CDR1 MGHRA and CDR2 YSYEKL. This CDR3 reads CASSRPDRDSNEKLFF. The CDR3 DNA is TGCGCCAGCAGCCGCCCGGACAGGGATTCTAATGAAAAACTGTTTTTT.

This chain links TRBV7-8 with TRBJ1-6; 8 bases are a match to TRBD1. V lost 4 bases, J lost 4 bases, and 3 bases stayed unmatched. Germline CDR1 and CDR2: SGHVS and FQNEAQ. The CDR3 spans 15 residues. The CDR3 DNA reads TGTGCCAGCAGCTCCCGGACAGGGTATAATTCACCCCTCCACTTT. Translated: CASSSRTGYNSPLHF.

This clone was detected only once. V and J are TRBV19 and TRBJ2-1, with D perhaps assigned TRBD1 or TRBD2 (5 bases each). The CDR3 sequence is 14 residues long. Germline V gene data show CDR1 as LNHDA and CDR2 as SQIVND (reference sequence). Trimming cost V 5 bases and J 5 bases, with 13 bases left between them. CDR3 sequence (DNA): TGTGCCAGTAGTTGGGGGACGGACAACAATGAGCAGTTCTTC. This translates into CASSWGTDNNEQFF.

This chain joins TRBV19 and TRBJ1-4; the D gene is possibly TRBD1 (6 bases). Trimming shortened V by 6 bases and J by 7 bases, and 18 bases separated the two germline ends. Germline assignment: CDR1 LNHDA and CDR2 SQIVND (reference sequence). There are 15 residues in the CDR3. The CDR3 nucleotides are TGTGCCAGTAGCCCCTTGGGGGGGCGCACTGAAAAACTGTTTTTT. Protein sequence: CASSPLGGRTEKLFF. Combining the CDR3 with reference TRBV19 and TRBJ1-4 gives the whole variable domain DGGITQSPKYLFRKEGQNVTLSCEQNLNHDAMYWYRQDPGQGLRLIYYSQIVNDFQKGDIAEGYSVSREKKESFPLTVTSAQKNPTAFYLCASSPLGGRTEKLFFGSGTQLSVL.

The CDR3 nucleotides read TGTGCCAGCAGTTTATCACGAATGGCCCCTAATTCACCCCTCCACTTT. The encoded protein is CASSLSRMAPNSPLHF. The chain recombines TRBV27 with TRBJ1-6, with unresolved D. Trimming stripped 0 bases from V and 6 bases from J, with 12 bases between. Germline CDR1 MNHEY, CDR2 SMNVEV (reference sequence). The length of the CDR3 is 16 residues.

The gene calls are TRBV6-6 and TRBJ1-2; a possible D gene is TRBD1 (5 bases). The V gene's germline CDR1 is MNHNY and CDR2 SVGAGI (reference sequence). V shed 5 bases and J shed 4 bases, with 11 bases lying between them. The CDR3 contains 13 residues. CDR3 nucleotides: TGTGCCAGCAGTCTCAGGGAGGGCTATGGCTACACCTTC. Amino acid sequence: CASSLREGYGYTF.

The rearrangement uses TRBV5-4 and TRBJ2-2, with 11 bases identical to TRBD2. V dropped 4 bases and J dropped 5; count of bases not matched to a gene: 10. The CDR3 consists of 17 residues. CDR1 SGHNT and CDR2 YYREEE come from the germline V gene (reference sequence). CDR3 amino acids: CASSPRRSSGGTGELFF. CDR3 in DNA: TGTGCCAGCAGCCCTAGGAGGTCTAGCGGGGGGACCGGGGAGCTGTTTTTT.

This chain joins TRBV11-2 and TRBJ2-7; D not certain. CDR3 length equals 14 residues. Trimming pared 5 bases from V and 2 bases from J, leaving 13 bases between. Germline loops: CDR1 SGHAT, CDR2 FQNNGV. CDR3 amino acids: CASSPVTLTYEQYV. The CDR3 DNA reads as TGTGCCAGCAGCCCGGTGACTCTTACCTACGAGCAGTACGTC.

This chain joins TRBV12-5 and TRBJ1-4; weak D call: TRBD1 (5 bases). The CDR3 sequence is 21 residues long. CDR1 and CDR2 (germline): LGHNT, FRNRAP. Trimming cost V 0 bases and J 0 bases, with 23 bases left between them. CDR3 residues: CASGLVRSRGLLTPTNEKLFF. For the CDR3, the DNA is TGTGCTAGTGGTTTGGTACGGTCTAGGGGACTCCTAACTCCAACTAATGAAAAACTGTTTTTT. The entire variable domain, with the rest obtained from reference TRBV12-5 and TRBJ1-4, is as follows: DARVTQTPRHKVTEMGQEVTMRCQPILGHNTVFWYRQTMMQGLELLAYFRNRAPLDDSGMPKDRFSAEMPDATLATLKIQPSEPRDSAVYFCASGLVRSRGLLTPTNEKLFFGSGTQLSVL.